This T cell receptor (beta chain) was identified during a study of OX40 agonist ivuxolimab in advanced cancers. Germline V CDR1 and CDR2: MNHEY, SMNVEV (reference sequence). The CDR3 covers 14 residues. V lost 6 bases to trimming and J lost 0 bases, with 9 bases between them. The data were produced by immunoSEQ multiplex PCR, yet TCRdb's version contains in-frame clones alone and is incomplete. The sample holds tens of thousands of clones; 84% are singletons and the top ten take about 35%. This clone has just a few counts. Exclusion of a patient followed from autoimmune disease history or systemic immunosuppression. Blood draws occurred at baseline, cycle 4 day 1, and cycle 7 day 1.

This sequence originates from an adult with an advanced solid tumor such as melanoma, head and neck, liver or kidney cancer. This chain joins TRBV27 and TRBJ1-5; no definite D call. Specimen: CD4+ or CD8+ T cells sorted from blood, collected in a trial of the OX40 agonist ivuxolimab. CDR3 sequence: CASRDFDSNQPQHF. The CDR3 DNA reads TGTGCCAGCAGAGATTTTGATAGCAATCAGCCCCAGCATTTT.